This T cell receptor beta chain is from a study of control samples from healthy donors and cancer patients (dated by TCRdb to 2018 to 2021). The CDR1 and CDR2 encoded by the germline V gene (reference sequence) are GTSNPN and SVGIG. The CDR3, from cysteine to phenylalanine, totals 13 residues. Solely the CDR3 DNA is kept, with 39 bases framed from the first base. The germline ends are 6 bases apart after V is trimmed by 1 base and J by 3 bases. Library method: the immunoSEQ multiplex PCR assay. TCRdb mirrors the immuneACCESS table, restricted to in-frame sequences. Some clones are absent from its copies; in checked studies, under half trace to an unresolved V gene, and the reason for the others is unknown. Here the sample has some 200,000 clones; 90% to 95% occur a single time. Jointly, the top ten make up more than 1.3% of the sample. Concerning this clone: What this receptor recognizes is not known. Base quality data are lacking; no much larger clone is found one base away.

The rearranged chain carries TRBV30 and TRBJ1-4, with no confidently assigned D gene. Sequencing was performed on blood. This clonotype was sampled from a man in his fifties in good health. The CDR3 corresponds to CAWSEQPNEKLFF. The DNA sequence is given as TGTGCCTGGAGTGAACAGCCTAATGAAAAACTGTTTTTT.